The 26 T cell receptor beta chains below were found in one sample sequenced in a study of OX40 agonist ivuxolimab in advanced cancers. Method: immunoSEQ multiplex PCR; TCRdb's copy keeps in-frame clones and lacks some. This table has 55,000 to 70,000 clones, roughly 88% appearing once. This material consisted of CD4+ or CD8+ T cells sorted from blood, taken in a trial of the OX40 agonist ivuxolimab. Receptors originate from an adult with an advanced solid tumor such as melanoma, head and neck, liver or kidney cancer.

This rearrangement joins TRBV2 to TRBJ2-1, with D hard to call. V lost 8 bases and J 6 bases, leaving 5 bases between the germline ends. The germline V gene encodes CDR1 SNHLY and CDR2 FYNNEI. This CDR3 spans 10 amino acids. The CDR3 coding sequence is TGTGCCAGCTCAGGCAATGAGCAGTTCTTC. Its protein is CASSGNEQFF.

This chain joins TRBV4-2 and TRBJ2-2; D is perhaps TRBD1 or TRBD2 (5 bases each). The CDR3 length is 20 residues. Germline-derived CDR1 and CDR2 are LGHNA and YNFKEQ. The V gene lost 0 bases and the J gene lost 5 bases, with 25 bases spanning the gap. The CDR3 loop reads CASSQESPRDRFPYTGELFF. The CDR3 nucleotides read TGTGCCAGCAGCCAAGAGTCCCCCAGGGACCGCTTCCCCTATACCGGGGAGCTGTTTTTT.

This chain connects TRBV2 to TRBJ2-1, with 8 bases matching TRBD2. Germline CDR1 and CDR2: SNHLY and FYNNEI. This CDR3 has 17 amino acids. V shed 1 base, J shed 4 bases, and the junction held 9 bases outside the gene matches. The CDR3 loop reads CASSEGAPGGLYNEQFF. The CDR3 coding sequence is TGTGCCAGCAGTGAAGGGGCCCCGGGGGGGCTTTACAATGAGCAGTTCTTC.

This sequence joins TRBV2 and TRBJ1-1; D uncertain. CDR1 is SNHLY, CDR2 FYNNEI, per germline. This CDR3 contains 12 residues. V dropped 3 bases and J dropped 6 bases, with 8 bases sitting between them. The CDR3 nucleotides read TGTGCCAGCAGTGATGACACTCCTGAAGCTTTCTTT. Its protein product is CASSDDTPEAFF.

The rearrangement joins TRBV7-9 to TRBJ1-2; TRBD1 is a possible D gene (5 bases). CDR3 length: 14 amino acids. Trimming removed 4 bases at V and 4 bases at J, with 13 bases between. Germline V lookup: CDR1 SEHNR, CDR2 FQNEAQ (reference sequence). CDR3 DNA sequence: TGTGCCAGCAGCTCGAACGGGGCGGCCTATGGCTACACCTTC. Protein sequence: CASSSNGAAYGYTF. The complete variable domain, with remaining parts taken from reference TRBV7-9 and TRBJ1-2, reads DTGVSQNPRHKITKRGQNVTFRCDPISEHNRLYWYRQTLGQGPEFLTYFQNEAQLEKSRLLSDRFSAERPKGSFSTLEIQRTEQGDSAMYLCASSSNGAAYGYTFGSGTRLTVV.

CDR3 in amino acids: CARSGVYGYTF. As DNA, the CDR3 is TGCGCCAGATCGGGGGTTTATGGCTACACCTTC. The J gene is TRBJ1-2, the V gene TRBV23-1, with TRBD1 as a possible D gene (5 bases). TRBV23-1 belongs to the ORF category, with a function that is uncertain. Between the trimmed V and J ends, which lost 9 bases and 5 bases, there was a span of 10 bases. The CDR3 extends over 11 amino acids.

V and J are TRBV29-1 and TRBJ2-1; D is undetermined. V lost 2 bases and J lost 4, with 12 bases in between. The CDR3 spans 14 residues. Germline values: CDR1 SQVTM, CDR2 ANQGSEA. In DNA, the CDR3 is TGCAGCGTTGAAACCCCCGAGAGATACAATGAGCAGTTCTTC. Translating gives CSVETPERYNEQFF.

This clone came up once. In DNA, the CDR3 is TGTGCCACCTTGGGGACTAGCGGGGGGCCAGAGACCCAGTACTTC. This codes for CATLGTSGGPETQYF. The rearrangement links TRBV19 to TRBJ2-5; 15 bases map to TRBD2. The germline CDR1 and CDR2 sequences are LNHDA and SQIVND (reference sequence). CDR3 length: 15 amino acids. After removal of 10 bases from V and 4 bases from J, the junction contained 7 bases not matched to a gene.

V and J are TRBV2 and TRBJ2-1; TRBD2 is a possible D gene (5 bases). The V gene lost 7 bases and the J gene lost 3 bases, with 16 bases spanning the gap. This CDR3 spans 15 amino acids. Germline V gene data show CDR1 as SNHLY and CDR2 as FYNNEI. As DNA, the CDR3 is TGTGCCAGCACCCCCCCGCCGGGAATCTACAATGAGCAGTTCTTC. Amino acids: CASTPPPGIYNEQFF.

The chain has TRBV7-3 and TRBJ2-3; tentative D call: TRBD1 (5 bases). The CDR3 sequence is 13 residues long. V was shortened by 8 bases and J by 2 bases, with 11 bases between the two germline ends. In germline, CDR1 is SGHTA, CDR2 FQGTGA. The CDR3 region is CASGRQPTDTQYF. The CDR3 region has the DNA TGTGCCAGCGGCAGACAGCCCACAGATACGCAGTATTTT.

The chain uses TRBV5-4 and TRBJ2-7; D may correspond to TRBD1 or TRBD2 (5 bases each). Germline CDR1 and CDR2: SGHNT and YYREEE (reference sequence). The CDR3 consists of 14 residues. The V and J ends lost 3 bases and 3 bases respectively, with 13 bases between them. This chain's CDR3 is CASSWDAANYEQYF. The CDR3 DNA reads as TGTGCCAGCAGCTGGGACGCAGCGAACTACGAGCAGTACTTC. Looking up the rest from reference TRBV5-4 and TRBJ2-7 gives the full variable domain: ETGVTQSPTHLIKTRGQQVTLRCSSQSGHNTVSWYQQALGQGPQFIFQYYREEENGRGNFPPRFSGLQFPNYSSELNVNALELDDSALYLCASSWDAANYEQYFGPGTRLTVT.

The V gene is TRBV27, the J gene TRBJ1-2; D gene uncertain. In germline, CDR1 is MNHEY, CDR2 SMNVEV (reference sequence). Trimming stripped 0 bases from V and 6 bases from J, with 14 bases between. The CDR3 length is 15 residues. CDR3 DNA: TGTGCCAGCAGTTTATCAGCCGCTGTCAGAAATGGCTACACCTTC. It codes for CASSLSAAVRNGYTF.

This chain joins TRBV10-1 and TRBJ2-5, with D unclear. V lost 7 bases and J 6 bases, leaving 12 bases between the germline ends. CDR1 and CDR2 from the germline V gene are WNHNN and SYGVQD (reference sequence). The CDR3 totals 12 residues. The CDR3: CASISSSQTQYF. CDR3 in DNA: TGCGCCAGCATTTCTAGTAGTCAGACCCAGTACTTC.

CDR3 sequence reads: CASSTRQEEQYF. CDR3 DNA sequence: TGTGCCAGCAGCACCCGACAAGAGGAGCAGTACTTC. V usage is TRBV9 and J usage is TRBJ2-7; D ambiguous. The CDR3 has 12 amino acids. V was shortened by 4 bases and J by 7 bases, with 12 bases between the two germline ends. Germline V gene data show CDR1 as SGDLS and CDR2 as YYNGEE. Supplemented by reference TRBV9 and TRBJ2-7, the full variable domain reads DSGVTQTPKHLITATGQRVTLRCSPRSGDLSVYWYQQSLDQGLQFLIQYYNGEERAKGNILERFSAQQFPDLHSELNLSSLELGDSALYFCASSTRQEEQYFGPGTRLTVT.

This clone was counted once. The chain is built from TRBV19 and TRBJ1-2; no clear D gene. Germline CDR1 and CDR2: LNHDA and SQIVND (reference sequence). The V and J ends lost 2 bases and 2 bases respectively, with 15 bases between them. The CDR3 length is 16 residues. The CDR3 is CASSIIGGSRNYGYTF. The CDR3 DNA is TGTGCCAGTAGTATAATCGGAGGCAGCCGGAACTATGGCTACACCTTC.

The chain has TRBV28 and TRBJ1-1; D unclear. There are 15 residues in the CDR3. Germline V gene lookup returns CDR1 MDHEN and CDR2 SYDVKM. V was clipped by 6 bases and J by 0 bases, with 14 bases between them. CDR3 in amino acids: CASSPLAGLNTEAFF. The CDR3 DNA is TGTGCCAGCAGCCCTCTGGCGGGGTTGAACACTGAAGCTTTCTTT.

The rearrangement links TRBV11-2 to TRBJ2-3, with a tentative D call TRBD1 (5 bases). CDR3 length equals 14 residues. The V end was cut by 2 bases, the J end by 3 bases, with 9 bases between. The V gene's germline CDR1 is SGHAT and CDR2 FQNNGV. CDR3 sequence reads: CASSLNRLTDTQYF. For the CDR3, the DNA is TGTGCCAGCAGCTTAAACAGGTTAACAGATACGCAGTATTTT.

V gene TRBV29-1 combines with J gene TRBJ2-7; D is ambiguous. Germline V lookup: CDR1 SQVTM, CDR2 ANQGSEA. This CDR3 has 14 amino acids. The V end was cut by 5 bases, the J end by 0 bases, with 14 bases between. CDR3 DNA: TGCAGCGTTCACCCCAGCACAAGCTCCTACGAGCAGTACTTC. Amino acids: CSVHPSTSSYEQYF.

This chain links TRBV19 with TRBJ1-4; D is uncertain. This CDR3 is 12 amino acids long. Trimming cost V 6 bases and J 7 bases, with 9 bases left between them. The V gene's germline CDR1 is LNHDA and CDR2 SQIVND (reference sequence). The CDR3 bases are TGTGCCAGTAGATCGGTCGGTGAAAAACTGTTTTTT. Translating gives CASRSVGEKLFF.

This clone was detected only a few times. The gene calls are TRBV7-9 and TRBJ1-1, with D possibly being TRBD1 (6 bases). Germline CDR1 SEHNR, CDR2 FQNEAQ (reference sequence). The germline V and J ends were trimmed by 5 bases and 1 base, with 14 bases remaining between them. The CDR3 sequence is 15 residues long. The CDR3 loop is CASSVLGGTNTEAFF. Here the CDR3 DNA reads TGTGCCAGCAGCGTCCTAGGGGGTACGAACACTGAAGCTTTCTTT.

The genes are TRBV19 and TRBJ2-1; 7 bases are shared with TRBD1. J was trimmed by 5 bases and V by 7 bases; bases with no gene match: 11. Looked up from germline, CDR1 is LNHDA and CDR2 is SQIVND (reference sequence). The CDR3 consists of 15 residues. CDR3 amino acids: CASNHRQGFDNEQFF. CDR3 coding DNA: TGTGCCAGTAACCATCGACAGGGTTTCGACAATGAGCAGTTCTTC.

The chain employs TRBV4-1 and TRBJ2-7; D may match TRBD1 or TRBD2 (5 bases each). CDR3 length: 16 residues. V was shortened by 1 base and J by 2 bases, with 15 bases between the two germline ends. CDR1 is MGHRA and CDR2 is YSYEKL in the germline V gene. CDR3 protein: CASSQVRTGPPYEQYF. For the CDR3, the DNA is TGCGCCAGCAGCCAAGTGAGGACGGGGCCGCCCTACGAGCAGTACTTC.

This rearrangement joins TRBV7-9 to TRBJ1-1, with 8 positions matching TRBD1. The trim removed 5 bases at V and 8 bases at J, leaving 4 bases unmatched. The length of the CDR3 is 12 residues. Germline loops: CDR1 SEHNR, CDR2 FQNEAQ (reference sequence). DNA for the CDR3: TGTGCCAGCAGCCCTTGGACAGGGGAAGCTTTCTTT. Translated, it gives CASSPWTGEAFF.

This chain uses TRBV6-5 with TRBJ2-1; 15 nucleotides match TRBD2. Germline V gives CDR1 MNHEY, CDR2 SVGAGI. The CDR3 has 15 amino acids. The ends lost 8 bases at V and 10 bases at J; junction bases unmatched: 9. This CDR3 reads CASSFNGLAGGEQFF. DNA of the CDR3: TGTGCCAGCTCCTTTAACGGACTAGCGGGGGGGGAGCAGTTCTTC.

The chain joins TRBV5-1 to TRBJ1-4; D may be TRBD1 (6 bases). The V and J ends lost 2 bases and 5 bases respectively, with 10 bases between them. CDR1 and CDR2 from the germline V gene are SGHRS and YFSETQ. The CDR3 has 14 amino acids. Here the CDR3 reads CASSLGGGNEKLFF. In nucleotides, the CDR3 is TGCGCCAGCAGCTTAGGGGGAGGGAATGAAAAACTGTTTTTT.

The chain couples TRBV6-5 to TRBJ2-7, with 10 positions matching TRBD1. Trimming at V came to 4 bases and at J to 2 bases, leaving 8 bases not matched to a gene. The CDR3 has 16 residues. Germline lookup yields CDR1 MNHEY and CDR2 SVGAGI. The chain's CDR3 is CASSSSDRGRPYEQYF. For the CDR3, the DNA is TGTGCCAGCAGTTCGTCCGACAGGGGGCGCCCCTACGAGCAGTACTTC.